This T cell receptor (beta chain) is drawn from a study of PD-L1 blockade in urothelial cancer. Study-wide context: Males with bladder-origin urothelial cancer made up about 90% of the roughly 29 patients. The median number of T cells present in blood samples was some 140,000.

There are 13 residues in the CDR3. The germline V and J ends were trimmed by 2 bases and 3 bases, with 7 bases remaining between them. Germline-derived CDR1 and CDR2 are WSHSY and SAAADI. Profiling relied on immunoSEQ multiplex PCR, and the TCRdb table lists in-frame clones only, not all of them. This sample has some 97,000 clones, with around 93% found just once. The receptor's source is a woman aged 80 or over with urothelial cancer. Sample: PBMCs, taken around atezolizumab (anti-PD-L1) treatment. The chain carries TRBV10-2 and TRBJ1-1; no clear D. The CDR3 DNA is TGCGCCAGCAGTGAGCTGAGGGACACTGAAGCTTTCTTT. Amino acids: CASSELRDTEAFF.